These T cell receptor beta chains were read from a single sample in a study of monozygotic twins with inflammatory bowel disease. No DNA is given; TCRdb re-called the 5' RACE reads and lists each CDR3 protein once. This repertoire comprises fewer than 450,000 distinct CDR3 sequences; its ten largest clones make up approximately 2.8%. The sequenced sample consisted of blood. These receptors originate from a human donor with ulcerative colitis or Crohn's disease, or a healthy co-twin of an affected twin (not recorded which). The CDR3 runs from the conserved cysteine through the conserved F or W.

TRBV3-1	TRBJ2-5	CASSQGLAGAQETQYF
TRBV6-1	TRBJ2-3	CASRKRGAVDTQYF
TRBV5-1	TRBJ2-5	CASSKDLSRRETQYF
TRBV11-2	TRBJ2-5	CASSFTLAGLETQYF
TRBV5-6	TRBJ1-3	CASSLDVTRRDTIYF
TRBV12-3/TRBV12-4	TRBJ2-5	CASSKGMEETQYF
TRBV5-1	TRBJ2-2	CASSLSRFDTGELFF
TRBV7-2	TRBJ2-3	CASSSYRGVGTDTQYF
TRBV4-1	TRBJ1-2	CASSQTFSYYGYTF
TRBV6-2/TRBV6-3	TRBJ2-1	CASSYSQTGLNEQFF
TRBV20-1	TRBJ1-2	CSARDGQGGYTF
TRBV5-1	TRBJ1-6	CASSPDPNSPLHF
TRBV24-1	TRBJ1-1	CATSDLGTGETEAFF
TRBV27	TRBJ1-4	CASRRRGTTNEKLFF
TRBV6-1	TRBJ2-3	CASSRRKGSADTQYF
TRBV7-8	TRBJ1-4	CASSLVNPVATNEKLFF
TRBV12-5	TRBJ2-1	CASGLVLAVYNEQFF
TRBV6-1	TRBJ1-1	CASSPGVGSEETEAFF
TRBV12-3/TRBV12-4	TRBJ1-3	CASRFAGGNTIYF